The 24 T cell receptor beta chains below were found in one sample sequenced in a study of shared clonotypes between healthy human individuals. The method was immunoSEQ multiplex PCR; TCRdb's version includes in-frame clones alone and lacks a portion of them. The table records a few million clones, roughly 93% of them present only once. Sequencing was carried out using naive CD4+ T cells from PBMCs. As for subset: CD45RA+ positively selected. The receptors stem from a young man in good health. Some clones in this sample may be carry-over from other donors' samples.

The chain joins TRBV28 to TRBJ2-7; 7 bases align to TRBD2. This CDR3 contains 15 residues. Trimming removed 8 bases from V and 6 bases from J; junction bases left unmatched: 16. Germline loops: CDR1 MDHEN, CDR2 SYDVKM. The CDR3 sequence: CASLGGSFAHSEQYF. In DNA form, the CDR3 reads TGTGCCAGCTTGGGCGGGAGTTTCGCCCATTCCGAGCAGTACTTC. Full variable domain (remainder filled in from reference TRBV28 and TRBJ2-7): DVKVTQSSRYLVKRTGEKVFLECVQDMDHENMFWYRQDPGLGLRLIYFSYDVKMKEKGDIPEGYSVSREKKERFSLILESASTNQTSMYLCASLGGSFAHSEQYFGPGTRLTVT.

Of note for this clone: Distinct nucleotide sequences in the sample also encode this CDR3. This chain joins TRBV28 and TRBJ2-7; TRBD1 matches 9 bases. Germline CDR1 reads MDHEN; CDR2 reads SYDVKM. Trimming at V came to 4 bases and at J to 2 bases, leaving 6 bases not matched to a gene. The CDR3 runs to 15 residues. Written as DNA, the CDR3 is TGTGCCAGCAGTTCCCCGGGACAGGGACCCTACGAGCAGTACTTC. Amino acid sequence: CASSSPGQGPYEQYF.

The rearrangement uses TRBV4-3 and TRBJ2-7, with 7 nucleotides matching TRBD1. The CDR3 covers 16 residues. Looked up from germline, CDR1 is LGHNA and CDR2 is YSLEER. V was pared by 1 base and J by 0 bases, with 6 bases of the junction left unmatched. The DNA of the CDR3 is TGCGCCAGCAGCCAAGGTACGACAGGGACCTCCTACGAGCAGTACTTC. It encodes CASSQGTTGTSYEQYF.

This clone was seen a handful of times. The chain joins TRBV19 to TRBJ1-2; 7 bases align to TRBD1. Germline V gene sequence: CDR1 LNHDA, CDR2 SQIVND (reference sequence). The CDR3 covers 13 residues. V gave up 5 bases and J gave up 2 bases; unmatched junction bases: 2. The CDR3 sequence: CASSGDSNYGYTF. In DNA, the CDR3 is TGTGCCAGTAGTGGGGACAGCAACTATGGCTACACCTTC.

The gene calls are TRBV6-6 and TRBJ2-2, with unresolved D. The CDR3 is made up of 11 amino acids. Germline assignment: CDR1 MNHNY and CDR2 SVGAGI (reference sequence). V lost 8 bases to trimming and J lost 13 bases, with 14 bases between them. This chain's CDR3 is CASGPNVRLFF. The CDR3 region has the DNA TGTGCCAGCGGACCTAACGTGAGGCTGTTTTTT.

The CDR3 sequence: CASSSNRGLEQYF. Written as DNA, the CDR3 is TGCGCCAGCAGCTCGAACAGGGGGCTCGAGCAGTACTTC. The chain recombines TRBV5-1 with TRBJ2-7; 9 bases map to TRBD1. The CDR3 is made up of 13 amino acids. Germline CDR1 and CDR2: SGHRS and YFSETQ. V lost 3 bases, J lost 6 bases, and 4 bases stayed unmatched.

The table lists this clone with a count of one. The DNA for the CDR3 is TGCGCCAGCAGCCCGGCCCCAGGGAGCTCCTACGAGCAGTACTTC. Translated, it gives CASSPAPGSSYEQYF. The chain joins TRBV5-1 to TRBJ2-7; D possibly uses TRBD1 or TRBD2 (5 bases each). V lost 4 bases and J lost 0, with 14 bases in between. The germline V gene encodes CDR1 SGHRS and CDR2 YFSETQ. CDR3 size: 15 residues.

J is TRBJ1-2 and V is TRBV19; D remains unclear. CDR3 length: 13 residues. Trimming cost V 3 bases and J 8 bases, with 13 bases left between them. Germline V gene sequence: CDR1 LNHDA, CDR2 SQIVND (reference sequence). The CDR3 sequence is CASSIALTRGYTF. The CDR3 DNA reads TGTGCCAGTAGTATTGCACTGACCAGAGGCTACACCTTC.

CDR3 sequence (DNA): TGTGCCAGCAGCGGACAGGGGGCGGGTGGGGCCAACGTCCTGACTTTC. This gives the protein CASSGQGAGGANVLTF. The rearrangement uses TRBV28 and TRBJ2-6; 11 bases align to TRBD1. Germline values: CDR1 MDHEN, CDR2 SYDVKM. V was pared by 6 bases and J by 3 bases, with 4 bases of the junction left unmatched. This CDR3 contains 16 residues.

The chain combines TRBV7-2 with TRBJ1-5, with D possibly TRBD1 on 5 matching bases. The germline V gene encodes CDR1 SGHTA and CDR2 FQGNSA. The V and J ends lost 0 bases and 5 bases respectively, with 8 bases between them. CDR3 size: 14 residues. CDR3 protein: CASSLAPGYQPQHF. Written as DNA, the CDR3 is TGTGCCAGCAGCTTAGCGCCAGGGTATCAGCCCCAGCATTTT.

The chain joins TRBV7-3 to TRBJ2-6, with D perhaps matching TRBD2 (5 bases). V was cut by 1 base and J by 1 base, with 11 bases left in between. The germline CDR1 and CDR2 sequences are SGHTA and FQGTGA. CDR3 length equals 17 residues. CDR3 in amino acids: CASSLMGGQSGANVLTF. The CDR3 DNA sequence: TGTGCCAGCAGCTTAATGGGCGGGCAGTCTGGGGCCAACGTCCTGACTTTC. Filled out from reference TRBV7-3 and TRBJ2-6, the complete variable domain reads GAGVSQTPSNKVTEKGKYVELRCDPISGHTALYWYRQSLGQGPEFLIYFQGTGAADDSGLPNDRFFAVRPEGSVSTLKIQRTERGDSAVYLCASSLMGGQSGANVLTFGAGSRLTVL.

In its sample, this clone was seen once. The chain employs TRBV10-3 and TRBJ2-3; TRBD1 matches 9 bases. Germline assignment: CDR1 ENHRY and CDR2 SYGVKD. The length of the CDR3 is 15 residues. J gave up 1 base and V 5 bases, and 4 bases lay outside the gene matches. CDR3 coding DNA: TGTGCCATCAGTTTCTGGACAGGGGGCACAGATACGCAGTATTTT. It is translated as CAISFWTGGTDTQYF.

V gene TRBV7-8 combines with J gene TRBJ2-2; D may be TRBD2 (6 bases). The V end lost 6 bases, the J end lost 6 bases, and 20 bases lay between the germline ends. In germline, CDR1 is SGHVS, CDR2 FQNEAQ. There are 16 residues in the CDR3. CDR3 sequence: CASSSFPMEGSGELFF. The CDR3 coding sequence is TGTGCCAGCAGTTCGTTCCCCATGGAGGGTTCCGGGGAGCTGTTTTTT. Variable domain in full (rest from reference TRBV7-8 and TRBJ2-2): GAGVSQSPRYKVAKRGQDVALRCDPISGHVSLFWYQQALGQGPEFLTYFQNEAQLDKSGLPSDRFFAERPEGSVSTLKIQRTQQEDSAVYLCASSSFPMEGSGELFFGEGSRLTVL.

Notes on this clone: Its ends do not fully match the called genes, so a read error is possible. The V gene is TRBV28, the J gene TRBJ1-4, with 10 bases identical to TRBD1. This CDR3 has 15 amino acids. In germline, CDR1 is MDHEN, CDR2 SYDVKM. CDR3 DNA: TGTGCCAGCAGTCTAAATTGGGACAGGGGCCTGGGGTCCTCCTTT. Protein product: CASSLNWDRGLGSSF.

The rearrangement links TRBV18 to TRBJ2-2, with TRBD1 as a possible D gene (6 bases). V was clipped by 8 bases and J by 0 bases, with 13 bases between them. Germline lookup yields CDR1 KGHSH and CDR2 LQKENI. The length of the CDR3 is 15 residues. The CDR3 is CASTTDRSNTGELFF. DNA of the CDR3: TGTGCCAGCACCACGGACAGATCGAACACCGGGGAGCTGTTTTTT. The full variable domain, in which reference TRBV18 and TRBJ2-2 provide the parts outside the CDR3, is NAGVMQNPRHLVRRRGQEARLRCSPMKGHSHVYWYRQLPEEGLKFMVYLQKENIIDESGMPKERFSAEFPKEGPSILRIQQVVRGDSAAYFCASTTDRSNTGELFFGEGSRLTVL.

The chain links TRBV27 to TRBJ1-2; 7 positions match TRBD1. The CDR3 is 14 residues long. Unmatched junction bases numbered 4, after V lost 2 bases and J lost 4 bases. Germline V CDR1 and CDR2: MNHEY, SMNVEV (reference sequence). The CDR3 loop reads CASSLLPGGYGYTF. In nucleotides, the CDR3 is TGTGCCAGCAGTTTACTCCCAGGGGGCTATGGCTACACCTTC.

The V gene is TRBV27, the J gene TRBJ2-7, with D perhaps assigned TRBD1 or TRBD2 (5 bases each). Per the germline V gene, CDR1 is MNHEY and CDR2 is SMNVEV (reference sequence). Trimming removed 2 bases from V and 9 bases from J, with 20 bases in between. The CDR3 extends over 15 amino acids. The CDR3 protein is CASSLGSSRGRRQYF. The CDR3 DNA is TGTGCCAGCAGTTTAGGGTCTAGTCGGGGCAGGCGGCAGTACTTC.

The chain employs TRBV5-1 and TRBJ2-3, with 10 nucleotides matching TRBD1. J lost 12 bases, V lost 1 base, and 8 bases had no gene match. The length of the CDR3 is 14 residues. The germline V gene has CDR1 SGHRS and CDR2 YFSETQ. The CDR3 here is CASSLSAGTGVQYF. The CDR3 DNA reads TGCGCCAGCAGCTTGTCGGCTGGGACAGGGGTCCAGTATTTT.

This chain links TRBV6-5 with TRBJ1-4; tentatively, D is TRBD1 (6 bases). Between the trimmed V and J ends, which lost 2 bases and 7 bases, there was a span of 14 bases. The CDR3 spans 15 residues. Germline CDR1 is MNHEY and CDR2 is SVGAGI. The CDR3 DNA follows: TGTGCCAGCAGTTACCGGCCCAGGGGACTTGAAAAACTGTTTTTT. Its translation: CASSYRPRGLEKLFF.

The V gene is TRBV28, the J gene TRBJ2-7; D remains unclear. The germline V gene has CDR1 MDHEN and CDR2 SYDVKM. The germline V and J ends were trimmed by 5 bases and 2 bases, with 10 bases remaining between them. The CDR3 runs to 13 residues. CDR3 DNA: TGTGCCAGCAGTGTGGCTTACACCTACGAGCAGTACTTC. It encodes CASSVAYTYEQYF. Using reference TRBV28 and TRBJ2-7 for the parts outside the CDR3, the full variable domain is DVKVTQSSRYLVKRTGEKVFLECVQDMDHENMFWYRQDPGLGLRLIYFSYDVKMKEKGDIPEGYSVSREKKERFSLILESASTNQTSMYLCASSVAYTYEQYFGPGTRLTVT.

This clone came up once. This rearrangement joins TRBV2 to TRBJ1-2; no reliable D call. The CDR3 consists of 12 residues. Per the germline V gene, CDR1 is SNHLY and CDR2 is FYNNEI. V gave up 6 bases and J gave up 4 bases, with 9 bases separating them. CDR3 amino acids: CASRQMAYGYTF. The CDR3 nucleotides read TGTGCCAGCAGGCAGATGGCCTATGGCTACACCTTC.

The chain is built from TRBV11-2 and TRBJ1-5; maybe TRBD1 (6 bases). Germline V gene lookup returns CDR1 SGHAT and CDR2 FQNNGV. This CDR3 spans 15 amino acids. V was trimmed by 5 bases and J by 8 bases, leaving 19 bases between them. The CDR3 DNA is TGTGCCAGCAGCCCCACAGGGAGAGGCGGTGAGCCCCAGCATTTT. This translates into CASSPTGRGGEPQHF.

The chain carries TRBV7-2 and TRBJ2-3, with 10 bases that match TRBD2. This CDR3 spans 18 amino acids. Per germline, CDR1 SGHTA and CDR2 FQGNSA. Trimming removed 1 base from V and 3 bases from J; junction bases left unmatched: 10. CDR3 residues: CASSLVWLAGVGTDTQYF. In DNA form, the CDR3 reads TGTGCCAGCAGCTTAGTCTGGCTAGCGGGAGTGGGGACAGATACGCAGTATTTT.

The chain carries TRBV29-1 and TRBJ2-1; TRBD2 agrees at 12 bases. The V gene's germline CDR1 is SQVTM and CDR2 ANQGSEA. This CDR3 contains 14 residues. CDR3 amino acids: CSLQLAGGYNEQFF. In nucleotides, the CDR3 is TGCAGTCTACAGCTAGCGGGGGGGTACAATGAGCAGTTCTTC.